One and the same sample provided the 27 T cell receptor beta chains below, sequenced in a study of human T cells and chemical hapten exposure. Time point meaning: patch test 2, 6 weeks after DPC sensitization. The treatment is: therapeutic diphenylcyclopropenone sensitization with weekly scalp DPC. TCRdb processed the RACE reads anew with MiXCR; each CDR3 protein has one entry. The sample carries 70,000 to 95,000 distinct CDR3 sequences, about 6.6% recorded once. The source material was whole blood, sampled in connection with sensitization to the hapten diphenylcyclopropenone (DPC). All receptors come from a young woman with alopecia areata. Some clones in this sample may be carry-over from other donors' samples.

V usage is TRBV7-2 and J usage is TRBJ1-4; D gene uncertain. V was pared by 0 bases and J by 0 bases, with 5 bases between. CDR1 SGHTA and CDR2 FQGNSA come from the germline V gene. This CDR3 contains 15 residues. The CDR3: CASSLAYTTNEKLFF. The CDR3 nucleotides are TGTGCCAGCAGCTTAGCGTATACAACTAATGAAAAACTGTTTTTT.

This clonotype came up a few times. The CDR3 is CASSLGQRGPHQETQYF. CDR3 coding DNA: TGTGCCAGCAGCTTAGGGCAGCGGGGGCCGCATCAAGAGACCCAGTACTTC. This chain joins TRBV11-3 and TRBJ2-5; TRBD2 matches at 8 bases. V lost 1 base, J lost 2 bases, and 9 bases stayed unmatched. Per the germline V gene, CDR1 is SGHNT and CDR2 is YENEEA. The CDR3 has 17 amino acids.

Worth noting for this clonotype: A single base separates this from a much larger clone, so it may be a read error. V gene TRBV29-1 combines with J gene TRBJ1-1, with D unresolved. The ends were cut back, 4 bases at V and 8 bases at J, with 17 bases in the middle. Germline CDR1 is SQVTM and CDR2 is ANQGSEA. The CDR3 is 13 amino acids. CDR3 sequence reads: CSVALSRGGEAFF. The CDR3 bases are TGCAGCGTTGCTCTTTCGCGGGGAGGAGAAGCTTTCTTT.

This clonotype was observed many times. The rearrangement joins TRBV14 to TRBJ2-3, with D possibly matching TRBD1 (6 bases). The CDR3 length is 17 residues. CDR1 and CDR2 (germline): SGHDN, FVKESK. The germline V and J ends were trimmed by 4 bases and 0 bases, with 17 bases remaining between them. The CDR3 DNA reads TGTGCCAGCAGCCCAGCCCTGGGACACTACAGCACAGATACGCAGTATTTT. Translated: CASSPALGHYSTDTQYF. The full variable domain, completed using reference TRBV14 and TRBJ2-3, is EAGVTQFPSHSVIEKGQTVTLRCDPISGHDNLYWYRRVMGKEIKFLLHFVKESKQDESGMPNNRFLAERTGGTYSTLKVQPAELEDSGVYFCASSPALGHYSTDTQYFGPGTRLTVL.

This clonotype was seen at least ten times. V gene TRBV7-9 combines with J gene TRBJ2-3; 8 bases match TRBD2. This CDR3 is 21 amino acids long. Germline V gives CDR1 SEHNR, CDR2 FQNEAQ (reference sequence). V shed 4 bases and J 0 bases; nucleotides not matched to a gene: 21. CDR3 nucleotides: TGTGCCAGCAGCTCGCCACCCCCAGCGGGGGTCCTACCGTCTAGCACAGATACGCAGTATTTT. Protein sequence: CASSSPPPAGVLPSSTDTQYF.

The chain couples TRBV29-1 to TRBJ2-5; weak D call: TRBD1 (6 bases). The V and J ends lost 5 bases and 5 bases respectively, with 12 bases between them. Germline loops: CDR1 SQVTM, CDR2 ANQGSEA. CDR3 length: 12 amino acids. The CDR3 coding sequence is TGCAGCGTTAAACAGGGTTACGAGACCCAGTACTTC. It encodes CSVKQGYETQYF.

This clonotype has a handful of counts. The genes are TRBV11-2 and TRBJ2-3; TRBD1 or TRBD2 may be the D gene (5 bases each). The CDR3 is 16 amino acids. CDR1 is SGHAT and CDR2 is FQNNGV in the germline V gene. V dropped 3 bases and J dropped 4 bases, with 17 bases sitting between them. CDR3 in DNA: TGTGCCAGCAGCTTCTCTAGTGGGGGAACCTCAGATACGCAGTATTTT. Translated: CASSFSSGGTSDTQYF.

There are a few counts of this clonotype. This chain connects TRBV18 to TRBJ1-1; 9 bases are a match to TRBD1. Unmatched junction bases numbered 4, after V lost 1 base and J lost 4 bases. The CDR3 is made up of 15 amino acids. Germline V gene sequence: CDR1 KGHSH, CDR2 LQKENI. The chain's CDR3 is CASSPRVTGGTEAFF. CDR3 DNA sequence: TGTGCCAGCTCACCACGTGTGACAGGGGGCACTGAAGCTTTCTTT.

This clonotype appeared a few times. V and J are TRBV2 and TRBJ1-2; 7 bases map to TRBD1. V trimming: 6 bases; J trimming: 4 bases; junction bases outside the gene matches: 11. Germline V lookup: CDR1 SNHLY, CDR2 FYNNEI. This CDR3 is 15 amino acids long. The CDR3 is CASRGGAILGYGYTF. The CDR3 bases are TGTGCCAGCAGAGGGGGCGCGATCCTTGGCTATGGCTACACCTTC.

In this sample, this clonotype turned up many times. V and J are TRBV7-6 and TRBJ1-3; D perhaps matches TRBD1 (5 bases). Trimming pared 5 bases from V and 0 bases from J, leaving 14 bases between. The CDR3 contains 16 residues. Germline-derived CDR1 and CDR2 are SGHVS and FNYEAQ. CDR3 region: CASSPGWALSGNTIYF. In DNA form, the CDR3 reads TGTGCCAGCAGCCCAGGGTGGGCGCTCTCTGGAAACACCATATATTTT.

The chain links TRBV6-6 to TRBJ1-2, with D possibly TRBD1 on 5 matching bases. The germline CDR1 and CDR2 sequences are MNHNY and SVGAGI (reference sequence). Trimming left V 6 bases short and J 8 bases short, with 16 bases between. The CDR3 consists of 13 residues. CDR3 residues: CASRRQLPSGYTF. The DNA of the CDR3 is TGTGCCAGCAGAAGACAGCTCCCCAGCGGCTACACCTTC.

Points on this clonotype: This may be a read error, as it is one base from a much larger clone. CDR3 protein: CVSSRAGDTDTQYF. The CDR3, as DNA: TGCGTCAGCAGCCGAGCGGGGGACACAGATACGCAGTATTTT. The rearrangement uses TRBV5-1 and TRBJ2-3, with 8 nucleotides matching TRBD2. CDR1 is SGHRS and CDR2 is YFSETQ in the germline V gene. The CDR3 extends over 14 amino acids.

This clonotype came up a few times. The V call is TRBV20-1, the J call TRBJ2-7, with D perhaps matching TRBD1 or TRBD2 (5 bases each). CDR1 is DFQATT, CDR2 SNEGSKA, per germline (reference sequence). CDR3 size: 17 residues. The V and J ends lost 6 bases and 3 bases respectively, with 27 bases between them. This CDR3 reads CSANNDLGAGDGYEQYF. CDR3 nucleotide sequence: TGCAGTGCCAACAACGACCTTGGTGCCGGGGACGGCTACGAGCAGTACTTC.

At least ten counts were recorded for this clonotype. The chain joins TRBV20-1 to TRBJ2-1, with TRBD2 matching 13 bases. The trim removed 5 bases at V and 10 bases at J, leaving 11 bases unmatched. CDR3 length equals 15 residues. In germline, CDR1 is DFQATT, CDR2 SNEGSKA (reference sequence). CDR3 bases: TGCAGTGCTTCCGGGACTAGCGGGATTACGGGGGAGCAGTTCTTC. It translates to CSASGTSGITGEQFF.

This clonotype has ten or more counts. The J gene is TRBJ2-7, the V gene TRBV20-1; 8 bases match TRBD2. CDR1 and CDR2 from the germline V gene are DFQATT and SNEGSKA (reference sequence). The CDR3 has 14 amino acids. J was trimmed by 4 bases and V by 1 base; bases with no gene match: 6. The CDR3 region is CSARGRGGPYEQYF. For the CDR3, the DNA is TGCAGTGCTAGAGGCCGGGGGGGCCCTTACGAGCAGTACTTC.

The chain employs TRBV7-6 and TRBJ2-2; a possible D gene is TRBD1 (5 bases). The CDR3 has 17 residues. Germline V gives CDR1 SGHVS, CDR2 FNYEAQ. With 5 bases removed from V and 0 bases from J, the gap between germline ends came to 16 bases. The CDR3 region is CASSLHRWQPNTGELFF. CDR3 sequence (DNA): TGTGCCAGCAGCCTTCACAGGTGGCAGCCGAACACCGGGGAGCTGTTTTTT.

This clonotype appeared a few times. The chain is built from TRBV6-6 and TRBJ2-1, with 7 bases identical to TRBD2. The germline CDR1 and CDR2 sequences are MNHNY and SVGAGI (reference sequence). J was trimmed by 4 bases and V by 6 bases; bases with no gene match: 9. This CDR3 is 15 amino acids long. The CDR3 sequence is CASRDHGTKYNEQFF. In nucleotides, the CDR3 is TGTGCCAGCAGGGACCACGGGACTAAATACAATGAGCAGTTCTTC.

This clonotype was found a few times. This chain uses TRBV5-5 with TRBJ2-7; 10 bases align to TRBD2. Germline-derived CDR1 and CDR2 are SGHKS and YYEKEE (reference sequence). Losses at the gene ends were 4 bases for V and 0 bases for J; bases not matched to a gene: 4. The length of the CDR3 is 15 residues. In DNA, the CDR3 is TGTGCCAGCAGCAAGACTAGCGGGTACTCCTACGAGCAGTACTTC. This codes for CASSKTSGYSYEQYF.

This clonotype is a singleton in its sample. It may be a read error: a sequence one base away is much more abundant. The rearrangement joins TRBV6-5 to TRBJ2-5; D is ambiguous. The length of the CDR3 is 11 residues. Germline values: CDR1 MNHEY, CDR2 SVGAGI. CDR3: CASGFAETKYF. The DNA of the CDR3 is TGTGCCAGCGGCTTTGCAGAGACCAAGTACTTC.

This clonotype was counted ten times or more. The chain has TRBV18 and TRBJ1-1, with D perhaps TRBD1 (6 bases). In germline, CDR1 is KGHSH, CDR2 LQKENI. The CDR3 runs 13 residues. V shed 6 bases and J shed 5 bases, with 13 bases lying between them. The CDR3 sequence: CASSQYRETEAFF. CDR3 coding DNA: TGTGCCAGCTCCCAATACAGGGAAACTGAAGCTTTCTTT.

This clonotype was counted ten times or more. The chain is built from TRBV6-6 and TRBJ1-5; no definite D call. Trimming pared 2 bases from V and 4 bases from J, leaving 6 bases between. This CDR3 is 13 amino acids long. Germline values: CDR1 MNHNY, CDR2 SVGAGI (reference sequence). The CDR3 DNA reads as TGTGCCAGCAGTTACGTGGGAAATCAGCCCCAGCATTTT. Its translation: CASSYVGNQPQHF.

CDR3 sequence (DNA): TGCGCCAGCAGCGAGGACAGGGCGGGACTGTTTTTT. Translated, it gives CASSEDRAGLFF. The chain uses TRBV10-2 and TRBJ1-4; 8 positions match TRBD1. This CDR3 has 12 residues. After removal of 6 bases from V and 13 bases from J, the junction contained 7 bases not matched to a gene. The germline V gene has CDR1 WSHSY and CDR2 SAAADI.

In its sample, this clonotype was seen many times. The J gene is TRBJ2-7, the V gene TRBV10-3; D gene uncertain. This CDR3 comprises 14 residues. Trimming took 6 bases from V and 3 from J, leaving 15 bases between them. Germline CDR1 ENHRY, CDR2 SYGVKD. CDR3 sequence (DNA): TGTGCCATCAGACCCAGCACACAAGGCTACGAGCAGTACTTC. This sequence encodes CAIRPSTQGYEQYF.

This clonotype has a count of ten or more. J is TRBJ1-1 and V is TRBV7-8, with D possibly being TRBD1 (5 bases). This CDR3 is 14 amino acids long. CDR1 and CDR2 (germline): SGHVS, FQNEAQ. V lost 1 base and J 0 bases, leaving 6 bases between the germline ends. The CDR3 reads CASSLEGVNTEAFF. The CDR3 DNA sequence: TGTGCCAGCAGCTTAGAAGGGGTGAACACTGAAGCTTTCTTT.

This clonotype was seen ten or more times. V usage is TRBV20-1 and J usage is TRBJ2-2; unclear D gene. This CDR3 is built from 14 residues. V lost 2 bases and J lost 5, with 12 bases in between. Germline assignment: CDR1 DFQATT and CDR2 SNEGSKA (reference sequence). This CDR3 is CSARNRVGTGELFF. The DNA for the CDR3 is TGCAGTGCTAGAAATCGCGTGGGGACCGGGGAGCTGTTTTTT.

The table lists this clonotype with many counts. This chain connects TRBV5-1 to TRBJ1-2, with D possibly matching TRBD1 (5 bases). Trimming stripped 2 bases from V and 0 bases from J, with 20 bases between. This CDR3 is 18 amino acids long. The germline V gene encodes CDR1 SGHRS and CDR2 YFSETQ. The CDR3 nucleotides read TGCGCCAGCAGCTTTGGGGTCCTTGGGGGAACCGCTAACTATGGCTACACCTTC. Translating gives CASSFGVLGGTANYGYTF.

The V call is TRBV4-2, the J call TRBJ1-5; possible D gene TRBD1, 5 bases. With 3 bases removed from V and 0 bases from J, the gap between germline ends came to 9 bases. The CDR3 has 15 residues. Germline CDR1 is LGHNA and CDR2 is YNFKEQ. For the CDR3, the DNA is TGTGCCAGCAGCCACTCCGACAGTAGCAATCAGCCCCAGCATTTT. Protein sequence: CASSHSDSSNQPQHF.